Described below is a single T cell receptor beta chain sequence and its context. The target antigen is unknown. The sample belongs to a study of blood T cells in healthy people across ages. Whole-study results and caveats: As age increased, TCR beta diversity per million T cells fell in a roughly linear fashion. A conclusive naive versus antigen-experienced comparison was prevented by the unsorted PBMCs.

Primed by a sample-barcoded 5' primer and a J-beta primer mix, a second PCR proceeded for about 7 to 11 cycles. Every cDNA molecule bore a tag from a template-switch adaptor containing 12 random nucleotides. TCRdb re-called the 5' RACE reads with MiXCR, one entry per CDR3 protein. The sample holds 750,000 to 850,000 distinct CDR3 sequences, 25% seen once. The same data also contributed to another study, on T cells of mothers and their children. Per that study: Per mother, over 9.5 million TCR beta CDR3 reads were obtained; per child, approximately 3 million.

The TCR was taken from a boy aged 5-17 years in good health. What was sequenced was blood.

Here the CDR3 DNA reads TGTGCCAGCAGCTTAGGCGCCACGATAGCTCCCGAGCAGTACTTC. It yields the protein CASSLGATIAPEQYF. The chain couples TRBV7-9 to TRBJ2-5, with D hard to call. The end of the DNA is better explained by TRBJ2-7, so the J call may be wrong. This CDR3 spans 15 amino acids. Germline values: CDR1 SEHNR, CDR2 FQNEAQ (reference sequence).